This T cell receptor beta chain is drawn from a study of T cells in Graves' hyperthyroidism and ophthalmopathy. Whole-study context: Peripheral blood samples were taken at initial diagnosis, prior to any treatment.

The CDR3 is 17 residues long. V dropped 6 bases and J dropped 0 bases, with 17 bases sitting between them. Exclusion of a patient resulted from uncontrolled infection, other autoimmune disease, pregnancy or lactation. This clonotype was counted many times. RNA transcripts yielded amplified TCR beta CDR3 regions. HTBI primers were used for first-round RT-PCR of the TCR CDR3. From the multiplex PCR reads, TCRdb called clonotypes with MiXCR, one entry per CDR3 protein. In the table there are fewer than 600,000 distinct CDR3 sequences, approximately 14% of which are singletons. The receptor was isolated from a woman aged 18-29 years with Graves' hyperthyroidism. The chain carries TRBV12-3 or TRBV12-4 and TRBJ2-2; D is perhaps TRBD1 (6 bases). Sequencing input: blood. For the CDR3, the DNA is TGTGCCAGCAGCACGAATTACAGGGCTTCGAACACCGGGGAGCTGTTTTTT. Protein product: CASSTNYRASNTGELFF.